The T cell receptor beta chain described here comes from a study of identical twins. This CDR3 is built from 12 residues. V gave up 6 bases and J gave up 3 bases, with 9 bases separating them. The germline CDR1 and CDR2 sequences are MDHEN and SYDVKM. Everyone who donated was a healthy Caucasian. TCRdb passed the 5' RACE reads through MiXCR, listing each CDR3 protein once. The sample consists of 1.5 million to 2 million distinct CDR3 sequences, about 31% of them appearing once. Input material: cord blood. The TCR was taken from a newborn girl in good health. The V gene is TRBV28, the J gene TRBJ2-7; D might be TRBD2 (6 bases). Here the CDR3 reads CASSREIYEQYF. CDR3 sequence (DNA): TGTGCCAGCAGCCGGGAGATCTACGAGCAGTACTTC.